Following are 28 T cell receptor beta chains from one sample sequenced in a study of cytomegalovirus exposure and HLA in healthy donors. Vbeta (60) and Jbeta (13) primers were used in the PCR. The protocol was immunoSEQ multiplex PCR, while the TCRdb copy is restricted to in-frame clones and leaves out a portion. The sample has tens of thousands of clones, more than 65% seen once. The specimen sequenced was PBMCs. The receptors were sampled from a girl aged 2 to 9 in good health and CMV-seropositive.

The chain links TRBV5-6 to TRBJ1-4; 9 bases align to TRBD1. J gave up 7 bases and V 4 bases, and 5 bases lay outside the gene matches. CDR3 length equals 14 residues. Per germline, CDR1 SGHDT and CDR2 YYEEEE. This chain's CDR3 is CASSLGQGTEKLFF. In DNA form, the CDR3 reads TGTGCCAGCAGCCTCGGACAGGGGACTGAAAAACTGTTTTTT.

This chain uses TRBV6-5 with TRBJ2-1, with TRBD2 identical over 7 bases. Germline assignment: CDR1 MNHEY and CDR2 SVGAGI. V lost 6 bases, J lost 1 base, and 6 bases stayed unmatched. This CDR3 is built from 15 residues. The CDR3 bases are TGTGCCAGCAGCCTCCACGGGGGGTCCTACAATGAGCAGTTCTTC. Translating gives CASSLHGGSYNEQFF.

The rearrangement joins TRBV6-5 to TRBJ2-5, with D possibly matching TRBD1 (5 bases). V lost 10 bases, J lost 5 bases, and 14 bases lay in between. Germline values: CDR1 MNHEY, CDR2 SVGAGI. CDR3 length: 12 residues. This CDR3 is CAIGQPGETQYF. The CDR3 nucleotides are TGTGCCATTGGACAACCCGGGGAGACCCAGTACTTC.

The CDR3 region is CASSLARAVNEKLFF. The CDR3, as DNA: TGTGCCAGCAGCTTAGCCAGGGCCGTTAATGAAAAACTGTTTTTT. The chain employs TRBV7-6 and TRBJ1-4, with D possibly TRBD1 on 5 matching bases. Germline assignment: CDR1 SGHVS and CDR2 FNYEAQ. V lost 0 bases and J 4 bases, leaving 9 bases between the germline ends. This CDR3 spans 15 amino acids.

V is TRBV7-8 and J is TRBJ2-5; D is unresolved. Trimming removed 1 base from V and 10 bases from J, with 10 bases in between. The germline V gene has CDR1 SGHVS and CDR2 FQNEAQ. This CDR3 spans 12 amino acids. For the CDR3, the DNA is TGTGCCAGCAGCTTAGTACGAGGTGGCCAGTACTTC. Translated, it gives CASSLVRGGQYF.

The V and J genes are TRBV5-1 and TRBJ2-1; tentative D call: TRBD1 (5 bases). Deletions cut 0 bases from V and 0 bases from J, with 25 bases between. This CDR3 has 21 amino acids. Germline assignment: CDR1 SGHRS and CDR2 YFSETQ. The CDR3 coding sequence is TGCGCCAGCAGCTTGGCGACTGGGCAGGGCCTGAACCCTAGCTCCTACAATGAGCAGTTCTTC. Its translation: CASSLATGQGLNPSSYNEQFF.

The chain employs TRBV28 and TRBJ1-1; the D gene is possibly TRBD1 (6 bases). This CDR3 has 15 amino acids. With 3 bases removed from V and 3 bases from J, the gap between germline ends came to 14 bases. From germline, CDR1 is MDHEN and CDR2 SYDVKM. The CDR3 loop reads CASSFLTGLYTEAFF. The CDR3 DNA reads as TGTGCCAGCAGTTTTCTGACAGGACTGTACACTGAAGCTTTCTTT.

This clone was seen once. This chain joins TRBV11-1 and TRBJ1-5, with a possible D match to TRBD1 (6 bases). V lost 3 bases and J 0 bases, leaving 18 bases between the germline ends. The germline gives CDR1 SGHAT, CDR2 FQDESV (reference sequence). The CDR3 spans 18 residues. The CDR3: CASSFGSTGCVSNQPQHF. The CDR3 DNA is TGTGCCAGCAGCTTCGGCAGTACAGGGTGTGTTAGCAATCAGCCCCAGCATTTT.

The V call is TRBV7-9, the J call TRBJ2-1; TRBD2 matches 8 bases. There are 14 residues in the CDR3. V dropped 0 bases and J dropped 7; count of bases not matched to a gene: 2. CDR1 is SEHNR and CDR2 is FQNEAQ in the germline V gene (reference sequence). The CDR3 DNA reads as TGTGCCAGCAGCTTAGCTGCGGGAGGTAATGAGCAGTTCTTC. It is translated as CASSLAAGGNEQFF.

A single count supports this clone. The chain is built from TRBV2 and TRBJ1-4; a possible D gene is TRBD1 (5 bases). Germline V gene sequence: CDR1 SNHLY, CDR2 FYNNEI. The CDR3 runs to 13 residues. V was shortened by 8 bases and J by 4 bases, with 11 bases between the two germline ends. DNA for the CDR3: TGTGCCAGCGCGGGGGACTTTAATGAAAAACTGTTTTTT. It translates to CASAGDFNEKLFF.

This chain connects TRBV25-1 to TRBJ2-1; a possible D gene is TRBD2 (6 bases). Trimming shortened V by 1 base and J by 1 base, and 8 bases separated the two germline ends. The CDR3 spans 15 residues. Germline V gene lookup returns CDR1 MGHDK and CDR2 SYGVNS. In DNA form, the CDR3 reads TGTGCCAGCAGTGAATCGGGACTTTCCTACAATGAGCAGTTCTTC. Encoded protein: CASSESGLSYNEQFF.

The CDR3 loop is CAIRDRVEYEQYF. CDR3 in DNA: TGTGCCATCAGAGACAGGGTGGAGTACGAGCAGTACTTC. This chain links TRBV10-3 with TRBJ2-7; 7 bases align to TRBD1. The CDR3 contains 13 residues. Trimming removed 6 bases from V and 4 bases from J; junction bases left unmatched: 6. Germline CDR1 and CDR2: ENHRY and SYGVKD.

The chain is built from TRBV10-1 and TRBJ1-1, with a tentative D call TRBD1 (5 bases). V lost 3 bases and J 0 bases, leaving 8 bases between the germline ends. Germline V lookup: CDR1 WNHNN, CDR2 SYGVQD (reference sequence). The CDR3 length is 14 residues. CDR3 residues: CASSDGGVNTEAFF. DNA for the CDR3: TGCGCCAGCAGTGACGGGGGGGTGAACACTGAAGCTTTCTTT.

The chain is built from TRBV5-4 and TRBJ1-1; D not certain. This CDR3 contains 13 residues. Germline CDR1 SGHNT, CDR2 YYREEE (reference sequence). V was shortened by 4 bases and J by 3 bases, with 10 bases between the two germline ends. In nucleotides, the CDR3 is TGTGCCAGCAGCACAAACCAGGACACTGAAGCTTTCTTT. It codes for CASSTNQDTEAFF.

J is TRBJ2-1 and V is TRBV30; 13 nucleotides line up with TRBD2. CDR3 size: 14 residues. Germline loops: CDR1 GTSNPN, CDR2 SVGIG (reference sequence). With 3 bases clipped from V and 5 bases from J, the junction kept 1 base outside the gene matches. The CDR3 DNA reads as TGTGCCTGGAGGGGGACTAGCGGGAACAATGAGCAGTTCTTC. Protein: CAWRGTSGNNEQFF.

The chain combines TRBV27 with TRBJ2-7, with 7 positions matching TRBD1. With V trimmed by 4 bases and J by 9 bases, 15 bases remained unmatched. This CDR3 has 15 residues. CDR1 MNHEY and CDR2 SMNVEV come from the germline V gene (reference sequence). CDR3 sequence: CASSSRDSIWVRQYF. CDR3 DNA sequence: TGTGCCAGCAGTTCCCGGGACAGCATATGGGTAAGGCAGTACTTC.

This clone was observed a few times. The sample contains more than one DNA sequence encoding this CDR3. The V and J genes are TRBV30 and TRBJ1-4, with D uncertain. From germline, CDR1 is GTSNPN and CDR2 SVGIG (reference sequence). CDR3 size: 11 residues. Deletions cut 2 bases from V and 5 bases from J, with 3 bases between. CDR3 in amino acids: CAWSRNEKLFF. CDR3 sequence (DNA): TGTGCCTGGAGTCGGAATGAAAAACTGTTTTTT. The full variable domain, in which reference TRBV30 and TRBJ1-4 provide the parts outside the CDR3, is SQTIHQWPATLVQPVGSPLSLECTVEGTSNPNLYWYRQAAGRGLQLLFYSVGIGQISSEVPQNLSASRPQDRQFILSSKKLLLSDSGFYLCAWSRNEKLFFGSGTQLSVL.

The rearrangement uses TRBV21-1 and TRBJ2-5; the DNA was not used to check the table's D call, TRBD1. TRBV21-1 is classified as a pseudogene. The CDR3 is 19 amino acids. CDR3 sequence reads: CASSPLAIGQGGFEETQYF. The CDR3 DNA sequence: TGTGCCAGCAGCCCGCTTGCGATAGGACAGGGGGGTTTCGAAGAGACCCAGTACTTC.

The chain uses TRBV28 and TRBJ1-1; D gene unclear. The CDR3 is 13 amino acids. The V end lost 8 bases, the J end lost 0 bases, and 10 bases lay between the germline ends. The germline V gene encodes CDR1 MDHEN and CDR2 SYDVKM. CDR3 protein: CASRGKMNTEAFF. In DNA form, the CDR3 reads TGTGCCAGCCGTGGCAAGATGAACACTGAAGCTTTCTTT.

This chain joins TRBV4-1 and TRBJ2-1; TRBD2 matches at 9 bases. The CDR3 is 20 residues long. Germline CDR1 and CDR2: MGHRA and YSYEKL. The trim removed 5 bases at V and 5 bases at J, leaving 22 bases unmatched. The CDR3 here is CASSFPGTSKTTKTNNEQFF. The CDR3 nucleotides read TGCGCCAGCAGCTTCCCCGGGACTAGCAAAACTACAAAGACGAACAATGAGCAGTTCTTC.

The count of this clone is one. The chain couples TRBV9 to TRBJ2-7, with D possibly matching TRBD2 (5 bases). Germline values: CDR1 SGDLS, CDR2 YYNGEE. This CDR3 is built from 17 residues. Trimming shortened V by 4 bases and J by 6 bases, and 26 bases separated the two germline ends. This CDR3 reads CASSPAPGPPEEVEQYF. The CDR3 nucleotides read TGTGCCAGCAGCCCTGCCCCCGGGCCGCCGGAGGAGGTCGAGCAGTACTTC.

The chain carries TRBV27 and TRBJ2-5, with no clear D. The germline V and J ends were trimmed by 2 bases and 2 bases, with 9 bases remaining between them. The CDR3 covers 14 residues. Germline CDR1 MNHEY, CDR2 SMNVEV (reference sequence). The CDR3 DNA reads TGTGCCAGCAGTTTACGACTCCCACAAGAGACCCAGTACTTC. Its translation is CASSLRLPQETQYF.

The chain recombines TRBV5-4 with TRBJ2-5; unclear D gene. The J call may be in error: the DNA end matches TRBJ2-7 better. This CDR3 is built from 13 residues. From germline, CDR1 is SGHNT and CDR2 YYREEE (reference sequence). CDR3 loop: CASSVLGSYEQYF. The CDR3 bases are TGTGCCAGCAGCGTCCTGGGCTCCTACGAGCAGTACTTC.

This chain uses TRBV25-1 with TRBJ2-2; D is undetermined. Trimming pared 1 base from V and 3 bases from J, leaving 6 bases between. The germline CDR1 and CDR2 sequences are MGHDK and SYGVNS. The CDR3 runs to 14 residues. CDR3 sequence: CASSESTYTGELFF. The CDR3 DNA sequence: TGTGCCAGCAGTGAATCAACTTACACCGGGGAGCTGTTTTTT.

The chain combines TRBV5-1 with TRBJ2-2; 7 positions match TRBD1. V trimming: 2 bases; J trimming: 6 bases; junction bases outside the gene matches: 4. The CDR3 sequence is 14 residues long. Germline CDR1 SGHRS, CDR2 YFSETQ. Written as DNA, the CDR3 is TGCGCCAGCAGCTTAGGGGGCATAGCCGGGGAGCTGTTTTTT. Amino acids: CASSLGGIAGELFF.

The genes are TRBV30 and TRBJ1-5; weak D call: TRBD1 (6 bases). The CDR3 has 13 residues. Germline values: CDR1 GTSNPN, CDR2 SVGIG (reference sequence). V lost 3 bases and J 4 bases, leaving 10 bases between the germline ends. The CDR3 loop is CAWSLDSNQPQHF. In DNA, the CDR3 is TGTGCCTGGAGCTTGGACAGTAATCAGCCCCAGCATTTT. Filled out from reference TRBV30 and TRBJ1-5, the complete variable domain reads SQTIHQWPATLVQPVGSPLSLECTVEGTSNPNLYWYRQAAGRGLQLLFYSVGIGQISSEVPQNLSASRPQDRQFILSSKKLLLSDSGFYLCAWSLDSNQPQHFGDGTRLSIL.

The chain employs TRBV5-4 and TRBJ2-7, with 11 bases matching TRBD2. The trim removed 4 bases at V and 1 base at J, leaving 4 bases unmatched. Germline V gene data show CDR1 as SGHNT and CDR2 as YYREEE (reference sequence). The CDR3 has 15 residues. The CDR3 DNA reads as TGTGCCAGCAGCCCGACTAGCGGGACTTCCTACGAGCAGTACTTC. It translates to CASSPTSGTSYEQYF.

The chain joins TRBV13 to TRBJ1-1, with D tentatively TRBD1 (5 bases). The V gene's germline CDR1 is PRHDT and CDR2 FYEKMQ (reference sequence). The V gene lost 3 bases and the J gene lost 0 bases, with 14 bases spanning the gap. CDR3 length equals 16 residues. In nucleotides, the CDR3 is TGTGCCAGCAGCTTCAGACAGCTCAACATGAACACTGAAGCTTTCTTT. The encoded protein is CASSFRQLNMNTEAFF.